This record concerns one TCR beta chain sequence. The antigen remains unidentified. The source of the sample is a study of shared clonotypes between healthy human individuals. Study-level findings and limits: It was observed that roughly 5.1% of naive CD4 clonotypes were shared across four donors.

Each subset's genomic DNA was shared equally among a number of immunoSEQ plates. Per sorted-subset replicate PCR, input was 150 to 250 ng DNA, representing around 30,000 T cell genomes. Only in-frame clones appear in the TCRdb table, and some are missing; sequencing was by immunoSEQ multiplex PCR. The sample contains about 2.4 million clones, 93% of which appear only once. V was pared by 4 bases and J by 8 bases, with 15 bases between. The CDR3 consists of 14 residues. Germline loops: CDR1 SGHRS, CDR2 YFSETQ. Sequenced: naive CD4+ T cells from PBMCs. As for subset: CD45RA+ positively selected. The chain uses TRBV5-1 and TRBJ1-4; tentative D call: TRBD1 (5 bases). The TCR was taken from a man between 18 and 29 years old in good health. Some clones in this sample may be carry-over from other donors' samples. CDR3 sequence reads: CASSGGQGGEKLFF. The CDR3 coding sequence is TGCGCCAGCAGCGGTGGGCAGGGAGGGGAAAAACTGTTTTTT.